This record covers a single T cell receptor beta chain. Germline loops: CDR1 LNHDA, CDR2 SQIVND (reference sequence). The germline V and J ends were trimmed by 3 bases and 8 bases, with 13 bases remaining between them. The CDR3 sequence is 14 residues long. This specimen comes from a study of OX40 agonist ivuxolimab in advanced cancers. Profiled with immunoSEQ multiplex PCR; TCRdb holds only in-frame clones, not every one. Of 83,000 or so clones in the sample, more than 85% were seen once. Material: CD4+ or CD8+ T cells sorted from blood, obtained in a trial of the OX40 agonist ivuxolimab. This chain links TRBV19 with TRBJ1-4; D might be TRBD1 (5 bases). This TCR derives from an adult with an advanced solid tumor such as melanoma, head and neck, liver or kidney cancer. The CDR3 coding sequence is TGTGCCAGTAGTATCCCCAGGGAGGGGGAAAAACTGTTTTTT. This codes for CASSIPREGEKLFF.